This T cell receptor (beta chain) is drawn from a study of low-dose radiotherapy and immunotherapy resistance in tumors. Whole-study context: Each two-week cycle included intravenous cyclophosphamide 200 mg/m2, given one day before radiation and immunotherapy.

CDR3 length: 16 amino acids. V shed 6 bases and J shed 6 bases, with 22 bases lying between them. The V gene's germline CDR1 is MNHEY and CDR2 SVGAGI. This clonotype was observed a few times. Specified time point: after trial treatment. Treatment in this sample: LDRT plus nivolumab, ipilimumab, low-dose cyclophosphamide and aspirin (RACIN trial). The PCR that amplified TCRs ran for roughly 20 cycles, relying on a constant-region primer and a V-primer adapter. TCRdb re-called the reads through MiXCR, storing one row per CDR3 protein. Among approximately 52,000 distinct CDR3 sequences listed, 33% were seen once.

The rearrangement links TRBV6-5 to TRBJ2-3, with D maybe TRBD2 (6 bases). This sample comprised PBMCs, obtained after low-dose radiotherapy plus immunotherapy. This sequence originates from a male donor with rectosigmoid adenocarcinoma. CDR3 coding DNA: TGTGCCAGCAGACCGACCAGCGGGCTCCACTACGATACGCAGTATTTT. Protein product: CASRPTSGLHYDTQYF.